This section outlines one T cell receptor beta chain sequence together with its context. The target of this receptor is not known. No much larger clonotype is one base removed from it; base qualities were not supplied. The data belong to a study of post-analysis software for immune sequencing data (dated by TCRdb to the mid-2010s). For context, the study as a whole: The recorded disease courses included relapsing-remitting, secondary progressive and progressive-relapsing multiple sclerosis, and some patients had no subtype annotation. Patient repertoires were compared against ten to eleven previously published healthy control repertoires from donors aged roughly 6 to 27 years. A subset of samples was prepared in parallel using single-end sample barcoding, then pooled and co-amplified after Illumina adapter ligation. General findings and caveats noted by the study authors: Patients showed significantly higher frequencies than controls for several TRBV segments, among them TRBV5-6, TRBV5-1 and TRBV20-1. Normalized Chao1 diversity was significantly lower in multiple sclerosis patients than controls, suggesting substantial peripheral T-cell clonal expansion. The multiple sclerosis patient group was slightly younger than the control group. Strong co-clustering of samples prepared in the same batch was shown by direct clustering with F measure, prompting a batch-effect correction.

TCR beta repertoires were profiled from peripheral blood of 10 to 15 young patients with multiple sclerosis to demonstrate the VDJtools post-analysis software. The multiple sclerosis patients were children and adolescents ranging in age from 6 to 15 years. The germline V gene encodes CDR1 DFQATT and CDR2 SNEGSKA (reference sequence). The CDR3 goes from the cysteine to the phenylalanine over 13 residues. Left in the record is the CDR3 DNA by itself, 39 bases read in frame from the first base. V is clipped by 5 bases and J by 1 base, and the sequence between their germline boundaries is 11 bases long. Libraries were constructed by PCR. The run used an Illumina HiSeq 2500. To reduce PCR and sequencing biases, unique molecular identifiers were built into the TCR beta cDNA libraries. About 500,000 cDNA molecules were obtained for every 1 to 10 million input T cells, so each molecule roughly corresponded to one T cell. The patient libraries were prepared and sequenced with the same protocol used for the earlier healthy control dataset. Within a given batch, samples were prepared together, multiplexed and sequenced on the same HiSeq lane. Turning to the authors' computational methods: MIGEC was used to process the raw barcoded reads, and molecular identifier groups with only a single read were discarded before consensus assembly and CDR3 extraction. Clonotype tables were post-analysed with VDJtools, normalizing diversity by down-sampling all datasets to the smallest sample size. Repertoire overlap clustering matched CDR3 amino acid but not nucleotide sequences to correct batch-related cross-sample contamination. TCRdb passed the public sequencing reads through fastp at Q25 and MiXCR, retaining productive beta sequences. Identical CDR3 proteins give one entry, which carries the most common genes and DNA. It is TCRdb's table, rather than the study itself, that gives the V and J calls and clone size. A total of roughly 800,000 distinct CDR3 sequences appear in this sample, approximately 53% of them only once. The top ten hold 4.6% of the sample.

The source of this sequence is a girl aged 5-17 years with multiple sclerosis. Here the chain combines TRBV20-1 and TRBJ2-5; 5 matching bases give a weak D call of TRBD2. The sequenced sample was blood. The CDR3 sequence is CSALGNAQETQYF. The sequenced DNA: TGCAGTGCTCTCGGGAACGCCCAAGAGACCCAGTACTTC.